The 22 T cell receptor beta chains given below trace back to one sample, sequenced in a study of blood T cell repertoires in COVID-19. Sequenced by immunoSEQ multiplex PCR; TCRdb stores in-frame clones only, minus some. Among a few hundred thousand clones listed, approximately 83% were seen once. Sequencing was done on a sample of PBMCs or T cells enriched from blood (not recorded which). The receptors come from a man between 25 and 39 years old who had recovered from COVID-19.

The chain has TRBV5-1 and TRBJ2-5, with TRBD2 matching 14 bases. V shed 2 bases and J 0 bases; nucleotides not matched to a gene: 12. The CDR3 totals 20 residues. From germline, CDR1 is SGHRS and CDR2 YFSETQ. The CDR3 bases are TGCGCCAGCAGCTTAGTCGCTGGACTAGCGGGGGGCGGGTACCAAGAGACCCAGTACTTC. Translation: CASSLVAGLAGGGYQETQYF.

Regarding this clone: The sample carries other DNA sequences with the same CDR3. The chain employs TRBV10-3 and TRBJ1-1, with D possibly TRBD1 on 5 matching bases. Trimming removed 0 bases from V and 3 bases from J, with 8 bases in between. Germline assignment: CDR1 ENHRY and CDR2 SYGVKD. The CDR3 is 14 amino acids. The DNA of the CDR3 is TGTGCCATCAGTGAGTCGGGGGGGGACACTGAAGCTTTCTTT. It specifies CAISESGGDTEAFF.

With respect to this clone: This specimen includes other DNA sequences encoding the same CDR3. The chain has TRBV3-1 (or the pseudogene TRBV3-2) and TRBJ1-3; D unresolved. The CDR3 has 13 residues. The V gene's germline CDR1 is LGHDT and CDR2 YNNKEL (reference sequence). V lost 0 bases and J 4 bases, leaving 4 bases between the germline ends. The CDR3 loop reads CASSQDSGNTIYF. CDR3 nucleotides: TGTGCCAGCAGCCAAGACTCCGGAAACACCATATATTTT.

The chain recombines TRBV6-4 with TRBJ2-1; 11 bases match TRBD1. The CDR3 consists of 15 residues. CDR1 MRHNA and CDR2 SNTAGT come from the germline V gene. The ends lost 6 bases at V and 4 bases at J; junction bases unmatched: 5. The DNA of the CDR3 is TGTGCCAGCAGGGGGGACAGGGGGAATTACAATGAGCAGTTCTTC. Translating gives CASRGDRGNYNEQFF.

CDR3 residues: CASSSLDTGELFF. The CDR3 region has the DNA TGCGCCAGCAGCTCCCTTGACACCGGGGAGCTGTTTTTT. The V call is TRBV5-1, the J call TRBJ2-2; no definite D call. The V gene's germline CDR1 is SGHRS and CDR2 YFSETQ. The CDR3 is 13 amino acids. Trimming removed 3 bases from V and 3 bases from J, with 6 bases in between.

This clone appeared a single time. The rearrangement uses TRBV2 and TRBJ2-2, with D maybe TRBD1 (6 bases). This CDR3 comprises 16 residues. Germline-derived CDR1 and CDR2 are SNHLY and FYNNEI. Trimming pared 4 bases from V and 7 bases from J, leaving 19 bases between. The CDR3: CASSADRMGSGGELFF. The CDR3 DNA reads TGTGCCAGCAGTGCGGACAGAATGGGGAGCGGCGGGGAGCTGTTTTTT.

This chain joins TRBV6-5 and TRBJ1-1, with 8 bases that match TRBD1. V dropped 6 bases and J dropped 1; count of bases not matched to a gene: 7. The length of the CDR3 is 15 residues. Germline V lookup: CDR1 MNHEY, CDR2 SVGAGI. CDR3 protein: CASRDWTGRNTEAFF. As DNA, the CDR3 is TGTGCCAGCAGAGACTGGACAGGGAGGAACACTGAAGCTTTCTTT.

The V gene is TRBV27, the J gene TRBJ2-5; 16 bases fit TRBD2. The CDR3 has 19 amino acids. The V segment lost 7 bases and the J segment 3 bases; nucleotides outside the gene matches: 14. Germline V CDR1 and CDR2: MNHEY, SMNVEV (reference sequence). The CDR3 is CASNLLLKGLAGGKETQYF. The DNA of the CDR3 is TGTGCCAGCAATCTCCTCTTAAAGGGACTAGCGGGGGGGAAAGAGACCCAGTACTTC.

In nucleotides, the CDR3 is TGTGCCAGCAGCTTGGAAAGGGGGACCTATGGCTACACCTTC. Translation gives CASSLERGTYGYTF. The genes are TRBV5-6 and TRBJ1-2; weak D call: TRBD1 (6 bases). Per the germline V gene, CDR1 is SGHDT and CDR2 is YYEEEE. Trimming shortened V by 0 bases and J by 4 bases, and 10 bases separated the two germline ends. The CDR3 has 14 residues.

This rearrangement joins TRBV6-2 or TRBV6-3 to TRBJ2-3; possible D gene TRBD1, 5 bases. This CDR3 contains 16 residues. Germline CDR1 is MNHEY and CDR2 is SVGEGT. Between the trimmed V and J ends, which lost 2 bases and 0 bases, there was a span of 12 bases. This CDR3 reads CASSYGPRQSTDTQYF. As DNA, the CDR3 is TGTGCCAGCAGTTACGGACCCCGACAGAGCACAGATACGCAGTATTTT.

The table lists this clone with a few counts. Distinct nucleotide sequences in the sample also encode this CDR3. This sequence joins TRBV30 and TRBJ1-2; D is uncertain. Germline CDR1 GTSNPN, CDR2 SVGIG (reference sequence). The CDR3 runs to 10 residues. V was pared by 3 bases and J by 8 bases, with 7 bases between. The CDR3 region has the DNA TGTGCCTGGAGGAGAGGAGGCTACACCTTC. Translated: CAWRRGGYTF. The whole variable domain, filled in from reference TRBV30 and TRBJ1-2, reads SQTIHQWPATLVQPVGSPLSLECTVEGTSNPNLYWYRQAAGRGLQLLFYSVGIGQISSEVPQNLSASRPQDRQFILSSKKLLLSDSGFYLCAWRRGGYTFGSGTRLTVV.

This clone occurred a few times. The chain has TRBV5-1 and TRBJ2-1; tentatively, D is TRBD2 (6 bases). The CDR3 has 15 residues. Trimming cost V 0 bases and J 5 bases, with 12 bases left between them. From germline, CDR1 is SGHRS and CDR2 YFSETQ. The CDR3 nucleotides read TGCGCCAGCAGCTTGGAGGTCGGGGGTAACAATGAGCAGTTCTTC. Protein: CASSLEVGGNNEQFF.

The chain carries TRBV7-9 and TRBJ1-2; D is ambiguous. This CDR3 spans 16 amino acids. Per the germline V gene, CDR1 is SEHNR and CDR2 is FQNEAQ (reference sequence). Trimming cost V 5 bases and J 4 bases, with 20 bases left between them. The CDR3 is CASSPDHTEDLYGYTF. As DNA, the CDR3 is TGTGCCAGCAGCCCGGATCACACAGAAGACCTCTATGGCTACACCTTC.

CDR3 loop: CASSAGGIRSTDTQYF. The CDR3, as DNA: TGCGCCAGCAGCGCAGGGGGCATTCGTAGCACAGATACGCAGTATTTT. J is TRBJ2-3 and V is TRBV5-1, with 8 bases identical to TRBD1. After removal of 4 bases from V and 0 bases from J, the junction contained 7 bases not matched to a gene. Germline assignment: CDR1 SGHRS and CDR2 YFSETQ. The CDR3 totals 16 residues.

This chain connects TRBV29-1 to TRBJ1-3; 7 nucleotides line up with TRBD1. The CDR3 covers 14 residues. Germline trimming cut 7 bases from V and 2 bases from J; bases unmatched to any gene: 8. The germline V gene encodes CDR1 SQVTM and CDR2 ANQGSEA. The DNA for the CDR3 is TGCAGCGCCCTGACAGGGTCGCCTGGAAACACCATATATTTT. This sequence encodes CSALTGSPGNTIYF.

This clone was recorded once. The V and J genes are TRBV3-1 (or the pseudogene TRBV3-2) and TRBJ1-3; possible D gene TRBD1, 6 bases. This CDR3 is built from 14 residues. Germline V gene lookup returns CDR1 LGHDT and CDR2 YNNKEL (reference sequence). Trimming pared 0 bases from V and 4 bases from J, leaving 7 bases between. The CDR3 loop reads CASSQETGGNTIYF. The DNA for the CDR3 is TGTGCCAGCAGCCAAGAAACAGGGGGAAACACCATATATTTT.

The chain has TRBV6-5 and TRBJ1-1, with TRBD1 matching 7 bases. The length of the CDR3 is 15 residues. CDR1 MNHEY and CDR2 SVGAGI come from the germline V gene. V was pared by 6 bases and J by 1 base, with 8 bases of the junction left unmatched. The CDR3 region is CASSPRDRPNTEAFF. The DNA for the CDR3 is TGTGCCAGCAGCCCCAGGGACAGACCGAACACTGAAGCTTTCTTT.

The V gene is TRBV20-1, the J gene TRBJ2-2; weak D call: TRBD2 (6 bases). The germline gives CDR1 DFQATT, CDR2 SNEGSKA (reference sequence). V shed 3 bases and J shed 4 bases, with 12 bases lying between them. The CDR3 has 14 residues. The CDR3 here is CSASRRGGTGELFF. DNA of the CDR3: TGCAGTGCTAGTAGGCGGGGAGGCACCGGGGAGCTGTTTTTT.

The chain couples TRBV6-5 to TRBJ2-7; TRBD1 might be the D (5 bases). The CDR3 is made up of 14 amino acids. V lost 0 bases and J 2 bases, leaving 8 bases between the germline ends. The germline V gene encodes CDR1 MNHEY and CDR2 SVGAGI. In DNA, the CDR3 is TGTGCCAGCAGTTACTCGACAGTACCCTACGAGCAGTACTTC. It encodes CASSYSTVPYEQYF.

This chain uses TRBV13 with TRBJ1-4; 8 bases match TRBD1. CDR3 size: 14 residues. CDR1 is PRHDT, CDR2 FYEKMQ, per germline (reference sequence). Germline trimming cut 5 bases from V and 7 bases from J; bases unmatched to any gene: 6. The DNA of the CDR3 is TGTGCCAGCAGCCGCAGGGGGCCGGGTGAAAAACTGTTTTTT. Amino acids: CASSRRGPGEKLFF.

The V call is TRBV6-6, the J call TRBJ1-1; 8 bases line up with TRBD1. V shed 7 bases, J shed 3 bases, and the junction held 7 bases outside the gene matches. This CDR3 has 14 residues. Germline-derived CDR1 and CDR2 are MNHNY and SVGAGI (reference sequence). CDR3 residues: CASTTGQGHTEAFF. The CDR3 region has the DNA TGTGCCAGCACCACCGGACAGGGCCACACTGAAGCTTTCTTT.

This chain uses TRBV5-4 with TRBJ1-1, with D perhaps TRBD1 (5 bases). This CDR3 region has 15 residues. Germline V gives CDR1 SGHNT, CDR2 YYREEE (reference sequence). Deletions cut 4 bases from V and 0 bases from J, with 13 bases between. CDR3 amino acids: CASSERQSMNTEAFF. In DNA, the CDR3 is TGTGCCAGCAGCGAACGACAGTCTATGAACACTGAAGCTTTCTTT.